One TCR beta chain is described in this entry. The antigen is not known. The data were obtained in a study of cytomegalovirus exposure and HLA in healthy donors. The PCR ran on 60 Vbeta and 13 Jbeta primers. Authors' data handling: Roughly 10 million shared chains were among the 60 million to 80 million unique TCR beta chains that a later analysis counted. Assay: immunoSEQ multiplex PCR; the TCRdb copy retains only in-frame clones and omits some. For V, J and clone size, that table is used; D and trimming come from the DNA. This table holds fewer than 200,000 clones, roughly four fifths found once. General study findings and limits: In a later analysis, HLA-associated beta chains showed higher expansion and lower generation probabilities than comparable chains.

This CDR3 comprises 8 residues. Trimming cost V 6 bases and J 9 bases, with 6 bases left between them. Germline V lookup: CDR1 DFQATT, CDR2 SNEGSKA (reference sequence). The material sequenced was PBMCs. The sequence was obtained from a woman younger than 30 in good health and CMV-seropositive. The chain recombines TRBV20-1 with TRBJ2-7; D not certain. The CDR3 loop is CSANGQYF. CDR3 nucleotide sequence: TGCAGTGCCAACGGGCAGTACTTC.